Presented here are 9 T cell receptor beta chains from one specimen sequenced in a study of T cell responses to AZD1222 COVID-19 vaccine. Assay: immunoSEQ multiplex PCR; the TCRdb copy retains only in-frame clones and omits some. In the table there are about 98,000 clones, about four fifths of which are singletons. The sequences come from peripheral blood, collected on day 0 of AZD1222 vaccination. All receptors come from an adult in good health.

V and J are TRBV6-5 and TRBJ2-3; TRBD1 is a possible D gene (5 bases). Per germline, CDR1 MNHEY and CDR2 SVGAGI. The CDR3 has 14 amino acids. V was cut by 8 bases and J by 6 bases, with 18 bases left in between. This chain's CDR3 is CASQSDTVRDTQYF. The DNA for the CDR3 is TGTGCCAGCCAATCGGACACGGTCAGGGATACGCAGTATTTT.

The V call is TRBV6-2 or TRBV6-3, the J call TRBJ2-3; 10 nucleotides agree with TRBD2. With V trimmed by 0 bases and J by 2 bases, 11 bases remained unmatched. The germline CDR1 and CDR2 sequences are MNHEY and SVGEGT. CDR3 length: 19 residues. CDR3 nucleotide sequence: TGTGCCAGCAGTTACTCGTCGCATTGGAGCGGGGGGGTCACAGATACGCAGTATTTT. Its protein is CASSYSSHWSGGVTDTQYF.

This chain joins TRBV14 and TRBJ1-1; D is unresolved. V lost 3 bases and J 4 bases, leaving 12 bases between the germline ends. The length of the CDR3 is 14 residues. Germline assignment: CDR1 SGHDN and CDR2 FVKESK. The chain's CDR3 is CASSHFTGSTEAFF. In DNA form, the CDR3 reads TGTGCCAGCAGCCATTTCACTGGGTCCACTGAAGCTTTCTTT.

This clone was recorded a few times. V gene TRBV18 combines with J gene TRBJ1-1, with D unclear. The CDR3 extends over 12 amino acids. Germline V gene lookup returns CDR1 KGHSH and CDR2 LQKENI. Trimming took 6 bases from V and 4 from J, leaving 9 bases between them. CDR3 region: CASSPVSTEAFF. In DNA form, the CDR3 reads TGTGCCAGCTCGCCCGTAAGCACTGAAGCTTTCTTT. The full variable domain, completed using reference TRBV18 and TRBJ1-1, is NAGVMQNPRHLVRRRGQEARLRCSPMKGHSHVYWYRQLPEEGLKFMVYLQKENIIDESGMPKERFSAEFPKEGPSILRIQQVVRGDSAAYFCASSPVSTEAFFGQGTRLTVV.

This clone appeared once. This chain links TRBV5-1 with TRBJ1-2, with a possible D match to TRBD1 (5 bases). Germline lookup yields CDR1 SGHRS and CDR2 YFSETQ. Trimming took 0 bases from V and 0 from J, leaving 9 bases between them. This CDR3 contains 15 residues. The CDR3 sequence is CASSLEGRTNYGYTF. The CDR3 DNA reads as TGCGCCAGCAGCTTGGAGGGACGAACTAACTATGGCTACACCTTC.

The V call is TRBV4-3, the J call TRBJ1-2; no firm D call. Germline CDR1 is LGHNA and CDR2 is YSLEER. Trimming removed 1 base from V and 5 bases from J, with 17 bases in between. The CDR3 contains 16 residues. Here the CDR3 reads CASSQVGRSRAYGYTF. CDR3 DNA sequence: TGCGCCAGCAGCCAAGTTGGCAGATCGCGTGCATATGGCTACACCTTC.

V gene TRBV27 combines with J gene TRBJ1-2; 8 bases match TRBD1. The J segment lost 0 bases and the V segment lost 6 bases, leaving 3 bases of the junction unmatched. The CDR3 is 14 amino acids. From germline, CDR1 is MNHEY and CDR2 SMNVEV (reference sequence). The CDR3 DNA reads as TGTGCCAGCAGGATGGACAGGGCTAACTATGGCTACACCTTC. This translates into CASRMDRANYGYTF.

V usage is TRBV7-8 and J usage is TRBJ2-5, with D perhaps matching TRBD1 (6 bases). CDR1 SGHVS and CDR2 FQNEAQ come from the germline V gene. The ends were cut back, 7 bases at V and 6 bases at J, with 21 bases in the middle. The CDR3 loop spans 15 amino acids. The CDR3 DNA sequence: TGTGCCAGCATCCCCCCCCTCCTCCAGGGGCAGACCCAGTACTTC. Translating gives CASIPPLLQGQTQYF.

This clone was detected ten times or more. For the CDR3, the DNA is TGTGCCAGCAGTCTCGCGTCAGCCCCCTCTGGGTACTTC. This translates into CASSLASAPSGYF. The V gene is TRBV6-2 or TRBV6-3, the J gene TRBJ2-7; D is ambiguous. The CDR3 is made up of 13 amino acids. Trimming removed 5 bases at V and 12 bases at J, with 20 bases between. Germline V lookup: CDR1 MNHEY, CDR2 SVGEGT.